This passage covers 11 T cell receptor beta chains from one sample sequenced in a study of OX40 agonist ivuxolimab in advanced cancers. Clones were sequenced by immunoSEQ multiplex PCR, and TCRdb holds only the in-frame ones, with some missing. There are tens of thousands of clones in the sample; 90% to 95% occur only once, and 2.6% lies in the top ten. Sample: CD4+ or CD8+ T cells sorted from blood, taken in a trial of the OX40 agonist ivuxolimab. Receptors originate from an adult with an advanced solid tumor such as melanoma, head and neck, liver or kidney cancer.

The chain uses TRBV2 and TRBJ1-4; D unclear. With 7 bases removed from V and 2 bases from J, the gap between germline ends came to 14 bases. This CDR3 has 15 amino acids. From germline, CDR1 is SNHLY and CDR2 FYNNEI. The CDR3 reads CASTSVPQTNEKLFF. The DNA for the CDR3 is TGTGCCAGCACGTCGGTTCCCCAGACTAATGAAAAACTGTTTTTT.

The chain joins TRBV30 to TRBJ2-3, with TRBD2 as a possible D gene (7 bases). Germline loops: CDR1 GTSNPN, CDR2 SVGIG (reference sequence). The CDR3 extends over 15 amino acids. V lost 5 bases, J lost 0 bases, and 15 bases lay in between. DNA for the CDR3: TGTGCCTGGTCCTGGGCGGGGGCTAGCACAGATACGCAGTATTTT. Translation: CAWSWAGASTDTQYF.

The CDR3 DNA is TGCGCCAGCAGCTTATACAGACAGTACGAGCAGTACTTC. Translated: CASSLYRQYEQYF. The J gene is TRBJ2-7, the V gene TRBV5-1, with D possibly matching TRBD1 (5 bases). This CDR3 has 13 amino acids. The germline CDR1 and CDR2 sequences are SGHRS and YFSETQ. The germline V and J ends were trimmed by 2 bases and 4 bases, with 10 bases remaining between them.

This clone was observed a few times. The J gene is TRBJ2-2, the V gene TRBV7-2; no reliable D call. This CDR3 region has 14 residues. Between the trimmed V and J ends, which lost 3 bases and 0 bases, there was a span of 5 bases. CDR1 is SGHTA, CDR2 FQGNSA, per germline. CDR3 amino acids: CASSLFANTGELFF. The CDR3 region has the DNA TGTGCCAGCAGCTTGTTCGCGAACACCGGGGAGCTGTTTTTT.

This rearrangement joins TRBV7-3 to TRBJ2-6, with a tentative D call TRBD1 (5 bases). V lost 5 bases and J 2 bases, leaving 10 bases between the germline ends. Germline V gene lookup returns CDR1 SGHTA and CDR2 FQGTGA. The CDR3 runs 15 residues. The CDR3 sequence: CASSTTETGANVLTF. In DNA, the CDR3 is TGTGCCAGCAGCACGACAGAGACTGGGGCCAACGTCCTGACTTTC.

The chain carries TRBV28 and TRBJ2-3, with 8 bases lining up with TRBD2. The length of the CDR3 is 15 residues. Germline trimming cut 6 bases from V and 3 bases from J; bases unmatched to any gene: 8. The germline V gene has CDR1 MDHEN and CDR2 SYDVKM. The CDR3 is CASRYLAGPTDTQYF. Here the CDR3 DNA reads TGTGCCAGCAGGTACCTAGCGGGCCCTACAGATACGCAGTATTTT. The full variable domain, with the rest looked up from reference TRBV28 and TRBJ2-3, is DVKVTQSSRYLVKRTGEKVFLECVQDMDHENMFWYRQDPGLGLRLIYFSYDVKMKEKGDIPEGYSVSREKKERFSLILESASTNQTSMYLCASRYLAGPTDTQYFGPGTRLTVL.

The chain is built from TRBV5-1 and TRBJ2-5; possibly TRBD2 for D (5 bases). The ends were cut back, 4 bases at V and 5 bases at J, with 15 bases in the middle. The length of the CDR3 is 14 residues. CDR1 is SGHRS and CDR2 is YFSETQ in the germline V gene. CDR3 DNA sequence: TGCGCCAGCAGCCAACCCTCCTCGGGGGAGACCCAGTACTTC. Amino acid sequence: CASSQPSSGETQYF.

The V and J genes are TRBV7-2 and TRBJ2-5, with D uncertain. Germline V gives CDR1 SGHTA, CDR2 FQGNSA. CDR3 length: 13 amino acids. V was trimmed by 2 bases and J by 5 bases, leaving 9 bases between them. The CDR3 DNA reads TGTGCCAGCAGCTTATCTCTAGAGGAGACCCAGTACTTC. It yields the protein CASSLSLEETQYF. The whole variable domain, remainder taken from reference TRBV7-2 and TRBJ2-5, is GAGVSQSPSNKVTEKGKDVELRCDPISGHTALYWYRQSLGQGLEFLIYFQGNSAPDKSGLPSDRFSAERTGGSVSTLTIQRTQQEDSAVYLCASSLSLEETQYFGPGTRLLVL.

The chain employs TRBV9 and TRBJ2-3, with 12 nucleotides matching TRBD2. The CDR3 sequence is 15 residues long. Germline V lookup: CDR1 SGDLS, CDR2 YYNGEE. V gave up 4 bases and J gave up 7 bases; unmatched junction bases: 7. The CDR3 loop is CASSPGLAGTNTQYF. The CDR3 nucleotides read TGTGCCAGCAGCCCTGGACTAGCGGGAACTAATACGCAGTATTTT. Together with reference TRBV9 and TRBJ2-3, the CDR3 gives the full variable domain: DSGVTQTPKHLITATGQRVTLRCSPRSGDLSVYWYQQSLDQGLQFLIQYYNGEERAKGNILERFSAQQFPDLHSELNLSSLELGDSALYFCASSPGLAGTNTQYFGPGTRLTVL.

This clone appeared once. The chain carries TRBV7-3 and TRBJ2-3; maybe TRBD2 (5 bases). V lost 5 bases to trimming and J lost 3 bases, with 15 bases between them. Germline values: CDR1 SGHTA, CDR2 FQGTGA. CDR3 size: 15 residues. The CDR3 protein is CASSLLAQGTDTQYF. Written as DNA, the CDR3 is TGTGCCAGCAGCCTCCTAGCACAAGGGACAGATACGCAGTATTTT.

This rearrangement joins TRBV6-1 to TRBJ2-2, with TRBD1 matching over 7 bases. V shed 3 bases and J 4 bases; nucleotides not matched to a gene: 17. This CDR3 comprises 19 residues. Germline loops: CDR1 MNHNS, CDR2 SASEGT. The DNA of the CDR3 is TGTGCCAGCAGTGATCCCCGACAGGGAAAGAGCCTGGGCACCGGGGAGCTGTTTTTT. Translating it yields CASSDPRQGKSLGTGELFF.